The 6 T cell receptor beta chains below come from one sample, sequenced in a study of a mutant IDH1 vaccine in newly diagnosed glioma. Time point indicated: week 11, during vaccination. Each vaccine dose was 300 ug of mutant IDH1 20-mer peptide, with topical imiquimod. The repertoire was sequenced with immunoSEQ multiplex PCR; TCRdb's copy has only in-frame clones and lacks some. The sample includes around 25,000 clones, 65% to 85% of them seen just once. Antigens for these TCRs are unknown. Sequences were derived from PBMCs, sampled from a glioma patient whose treatment included an IDH1 peptide vaccine. Receptors were obtained from a woman aged 18-29 years with glioma.

The chain recombines TRBV5-1 with TRBJ2-2; D not resolved. The CDR3 has 16 amino acids. The germline gives CDR1 SGHRS, CDR2 YFSETQ. Deletions cut 0 bases from V and 6 bases from J, with 15 bases between. The CDR3 loop reads CASSLVWEVFSGELFF. In DNA form, the CDR3 reads TGCGCCAGCAGCTTGGTTTGGGAAGTGTTTTCCGGGGAGCTGTTTTTT.

This chain joins TRBV6-1 and TRBJ2-7; tentatively, D is TRBD2 (6 bases). From germline, CDR1 is MNHNS and CDR2 SASEGT. Trimming took 4 bases from V and 0 from J, leaving 13 bases between them. The length of the CDR3 is 15 residues. Written as DNA, the CDR3 is TGTGCCAGCAGTGGCCGGGAGCTAGGCTCCTACGAGCAGTACTTC. Its protein product is CASSGRELGSYEQYF.

The chain combines TRBV19 with TRBJ2-6; perhaps TRBD1 as D (6 bases). Germline V gene data show CDR1 as LNHDA and CDR2 as SQIVND (reference sequence). This CDR3 is built from 15 residues. V gave up 5 bases and J gave up 2 bases, with 10 bases separating them. The CDR3 DNA reads as TGTGCCAGTAGTGGAGAGGGGGCTGGGGCCAACGTCCTGACTTTC. The encoded protein is CASSGEGAGANVLTF.

The chain carries TRBV6-5 and TRBJ2-5, with D possibly matching TRBD2 (6 bases). V lost 5 bases to trimming and J lost 5 bases, with 18 bases between them. The CDR3 is made up of 15 amino acids. In germline, CDR1 is MNHEY, CDR2 SVGAGI. CDR3 protein: CASSTLGGGGETQYF. CDR3 nucleotides: TGTGCCAGCAGTACCCTGGGAGGCGGCGGGGAGACCCAGTACTTC.

CDR3 region: CSVDGGGRYYGYTF. The DNA of the CDR3 is TGCAGCGTTGACGGCGGGGGGCGCTACTATGGCTACACCTTC. The J gene is TRBJ1-2, the V gene TRBV29-1; perhaps TRBD1 as D (6 bases). Trimming took 3 bases from V and 3 from J, leaving 14 bases between them. CDR1 and CDR2 (germline): SQVTM, ANQGSEA. This CDR3 has 14 amino acids.

The V call is TRBV5-6, the J call TRBJ2-2; possibly TRBD2 for D (6 bases). Germline-derived CDR1 and CDR2 are SGHDT and YYEEEE. CDR3 length equals 15 residues. The V and J ends lost 5 bases and 2 bases respectively, with 13 bases between them. The CDR3 DNA sequence: TGTGCCAGCAGTCGACTAGTCCTAAACACCGGGGAGCTGTTTTTT. As protein: CASSRLVLNTGELFF.